This T cell receptor (beta chain) was captured in a study of blood T cell repertoires in COVID-19. About the research overall: In each case, the material was cDNA or gDNA derived from T cells, B-cell-depleted T cells, or PBMCs.

CDR3 length: 12 residues. CDR1 and CDR2 (germline): MNHEY, SVGAGI. V trimming: 10 bases; J trimming: 2 bases; junction bases outside the gene matches: 5. Authors' processing steps: Reference gene primer amplification yielded estimated nucleated cell counts. Method: immunoSEQ multiplex PCR; TCRdb's copy keeps in-frame clones and lacks some. V and J calls plus clone size are reproduced from that table; the DNA served to infer D and trimming. The profile shows some 70,000 clones, roughly 84% of them singletons. The sequenced sample consisted of peripheral blood. The rearrangement uses TRBV6-5 and TRBJ2-7; TRBD1 agrees at 7 bases. This clonotype originated in a woman aged 50 to 65 with acute or convalescent COVID-19. The CDR3 sequence is CATTQGAYEQYF. Written as DNA, the CDR3 is TGTGCCACCACCCAGGGGGCCTACGAGCAGTACTTC.